A single sample is the source of the 11 T cell receptor beta chains below, sequenced in a study of regulatory T cells in long-lasting Graves disease. To make TCR beta libraries, researchers used iRepertoire HTBI primers and Arm-PCR of CDR3 regions. MiXCR, applied by TCRdb to the multiplex PCR reads, yields one record per CDR3 protein. This sample has around 360,000 distinct CDR3 sequences, with under 20% found just once. Noted time point: newly diagnosed GD, antithyroid drugs for less than 3 months. There was RNA extracted from PBMCs, and the TCR library was made from it. The data were also submitted as part of a second study, on T cells in Graves' hyperthyroidism and ophthalmopathy.

The sequencing here drew on peripheral blood mononuclear cells (PBMCs), taken at new diagnosis, from a patient treated with antithyroid drugs. All receptors come from a woman aged 18-29 years with Graves disease.

With respect to this clonotype: Germline and junction disagree at one end, which may indicate a read error. The V and J genes are TRBV7-2 and TRBJ2-2, with D maybe TRBD2 (5 bases). CDR3 length: 14 amino acids. Germline CDR1 is SGHTA and CDR2 is FQGNSA. CDR3 sequence (DNA): TGTGCCAGCAGCACTGCGCAGAGATCCGGGGAGCCGTTTTTT. As protein: CASSTAQRSGEPFF.

In its sample, this clonotype was seen many times. The rearrangement uses TRBV30 and TRBJ2-1, with a possible D match to TRBD1 (5 bases). The CDR3 consists of 13 residues. V was clipped by 4 bases and J by 9 bases, with 16 bases between them. Germline lookup yields CDR1 GTSNPN and CDR2 SVGIG (reference sequence). The CDR3 reads CAWTRDLRSEQFF. The CDR3 DNA reads as TGTGCCTGGACCAGGGATTTGAGAAGTGAGCAGTTCTTC.

A few counts support this clonotype. This chain joins TRBV19 and TRBJ2-5, with unresolved D. The CDR3 runs 13 residues. Trimming removed 10 bases at V and 1 base at J, with 13 bases between. The germline V gene encodes CDR1 LNHDA and CDR2 SQIVND (reference sequence). Here the CDR3 reads CATKKNSQETQYF. The CDR3 nucleotides read TGTGCCACAAAGAAAAACAGCCAAGAGACCCAGTACTTC.

Only a few counts were recorded for this clonotype. The rearrangement joins TRBV7-8 to TRBJ1-1, with D uncertain. CDR1 and CDR2 from the germline V gene are SGHVS and FQNEAQ. V gave up 2 bases and J gave up 5 bases, with 9 bases separating them. The CDR3 runs to 13 residues. The CDR3 sequence: CASSLRRVTEAFF. Written as DNA, the CDR3 is TGTGCCAGCAGCTTACGCCGGGTTACTGAAGCTTTCTTT.

This clonotype was seen repeatedly, ten times or more. V usage is TRBV15 and J usage is TRBJ1-5; D is undetermined. Trimming pared 1 base from V and 3 bases from J, leaving 10 bases between. Germline lookup yields CDR1 LNHNV and CDR2 YYDKDF (reference sequence). The length of the CDR3 is 15 residues. CDR3 in amino acids: CATSRAFDSNQPQHF. The DNA for the CDR3 is TGTGCCACCAGCAGAGCCTTTGATTCCAATCAGCCCCAGCATTTT.

This clonotype was picked up a small number of times. This chain uses TRBV19 with TRBJ1-5, with D unclear. Trimming took off 3 bases at V and 5 bases at J, with 11 bases between the two ends. Germline CDR1 is LNHDA and CDR2 is SQIVND (reference sequence). CDR3 size: 14 residues. The CDR3 nucleotides read TGTGCCAGTAGTATCCCGGGCGCCGATCAGCCCCAGCATTTT. It specifies CASSIPGADQPQHF.

This clonotype was counted many times. The gene calls are TRBV11-2 and TRBJ2-4, with 8 positions matching TRBD1. CDR1 is SGHAT, CDR2 FQNNGV, per germline. The CDR3 runs to 13 residues. V trimming: 5 bases; J trimming: 9 bases; junction bases outside the gene matches: 6. CDR3 region: CASSQAQGGIQYF. The CDR3 DNA reads as TGTGCCAGCAGCCAAGCACAGGGGGGCATTCAGTACTTC.

This clonotype was counted ten times or more. The chain is built from TRBV7-3 and TRBJ2-1; D not certain. CDR1 is SGHTA and CDR2 is FQGTGA in the germline V gene. The CDR3 has 15 amino acids. With 3 bases removed from V and 0 bases from J, the gap between germline ends came to 9 bases. The CDR3 DNA sequence: TGTGCCAGCAGCTTGGCTACCAGCTCCTACAATGAGCAGTTCTTC. Translated, it gives CASSLATSSYNEQFF.

In this sample, this clonotype turned up many times. The chain couples TRBV5-1 to TRBJ2-1, with 8 bases lining up with TRBD2. This CDR3 is 14 amino acids long. The V segment lost 3 bases and the J segment 8 bases; nucleotides outside the gene matches: 7. Germline CDR1 is SGHRS and CDR2 is YFSETQ. This CDR3 reads CASSSGTSVDEQFF. As DNA, the CDR3 is TGCGCCAGCAGCTCCGGGACTAGTGTCGATGAGCAGTTCTTC.

About this clonotype: This sequence may be a read error, since a much larger clone differs from it by one base. This chain connects TRBV5-8 to TRBJ2-7; the D gene could be TRBD1 or TRBD2 (5 bases each). Germline CDR1 and CDR2: SGHTS and YDEGEE. This CDR3 contains 15 residues. The CDR3 region has the DNA TGTACCAGCAGTCCCCCCTGGGGGAGCTCCTACGAGCAGTACTTC. Protein product: CTSSPPWGSSYEQYF. The full variable domain, rest sourced from reference TRBV5-8 and TRBJ2-7, is EAGVTQSPTHLIKTRGQQATLRCSPISGHTSVYWYQQALGLGLQFLLWYDEGEERNRGNFPPRFSGRQFPNYSSELNVNALELEDSALYLCTSSPPWGSSYEQYFGPGTRLTVT.

The V call is TRBV6-1, the J call TRBJ2-2; 7 bases are shared with TRBD1. The V gene end was trimmed by 7 bases and the J gene end by 3 bases; junction bases not matched to a gene: 5. The CDR3 sequence is 14 residues long. Germline CDR1 reads MNHNS; CDR2 reads SASEGT. CDR3 DNA: TGTGCCAGCACCAGGGGACAGTACACCGGGGAGCTGTTTTTT. This sequence encodes CASTRGQYTGELFF.